This T cell receptor (beta chain) was documented in a study of blood T cell repertoires in COVID-19 (dated by TCRdb to the early 2020s). Regarding the complete study: Collaborator samples came from the United States, Italy and Spain and covered acute and convalescent phases of COVID-19. The prospective study material was composed of cDNA or gDNA derived from T cells, B-cell-depleted T cells, or PBMCs. Subjects who had been exposed to COVID-19, were actively infected with it, or had recovered from it provided the deeply sampled blood TCRbeta repertoires that made up the dataset. Sample metadata almost always included a de-identified subject ID, COVID-19 status, age in years and sex. The samples were drawn from two sources: the first 160 participants of the ongoing ImmuneRACE study, and 1,200 or so subjects contributed by 6 global collaborators. HLA class I and class II types, where available, came from metadata supplied by the sample provider rather than from assay-based typing. A freely available public database, intended as a resource for researchers studying the immune response to SARS-CoV-2, is where the repertoires were released.

Concerning this clone itself: Its antigen remains unidentified. Base qualities are missing; no much larger clone stands one base away.

The CDR3 runs 14 residues from the cysteine to the phenylalanine. The read is trimmed to its CDR3 DNA, 42 bases read in frame from base 1. The germline V gene sets CDR1 to SNHLY and CDR2 to FYNNEI. At the junction V is shortened by 3 bases and J by 2 bases; bases outside the gene matches: 4. TCRbeta CDR3 regions were amplified from genomic DNA by means of the immunoSEQ Assay, a bias-controlled multiplex PCR. The authors' analysis ran thus. The number of nucleated cells in each sample was estimated by amplification of reference gene primers within the assay. Sequence reads were collapsed and filtered to measure the absolute abundance of every unique TCRbeta CDR3 rearrangement. For each sample, productive Simpson clonality was calculated as the square root of Simpson's diversity index across productive rearrangements. The source is immuneACCESS, and TCRdb retained only in-frame sequences with V and J called. Part of the clones is not carried over; for the studies checked, unresolved V genes explain less than half of this, and the remainder is unexplained. V and J calls and clone size are as listed in that table; D and trimming were resolved from the DNA. The sample table contains some 150,000 clones; only one count was recorded for 87% of them. The ten largest clones take up roughly 4.5% of the sample.

The collaborating institutions used their own protocols to collect whole blood in K2EDTA tubes. For TCRbeta analysis, collaborator samples were shipped as frozen whole blood, as isolated PBMCs, or as DNA extracted from either sample type. The full study reports these points: Clinical and demographic metadata were provided uncurated, with the amount varying by source and participant.

The sample consisted of peripheral blood. This receptor chain uses TRBV2 and TRBJ2-7; TRBD1 lines up with 7 middle nucleotides. The receptor was derived from a woman aged 55 to 70 with active or convalescent COVID-19. The DNA reads TGTGCCAGCAGTGAGGGACAGACCCCCTACGAGCAGTACTTC. Translated, it reads CASSEGQTPYEQYF.